This is a list of T cell receptor beta chains from one sample in a study of shared clonotypes between healthy human individuals. TCRdb keeps only in-frame clones here, not all; method: immunoSEQ multiplex PCR. The table records hundreds of thousands of clones, approximately 95% of them present only once. The source material was naive CD8+ T cells sorted from blood. Receptors were obtained from a woman aged 30 to 39 in good health. Each CDR3 is given with its conserved first and last residue. The order of the fields is J gene, V gene, D gene, clone size, CDR3 DNA, CDR3 protein. D genes are given only for firm matches. Not every row has a clone size; where given, it reads once, few, many or a size class.

j_call: TRBJ2-7
v_call: TRBV7-3
d_call: .
clone_size: once
cdr3_nt: TGTGCCAGCAGCCCAGAGGGGGGTTCTCAATACGAGCAGTACTTC
cdr3_aa: CASSPEGGSQYEQYF

j_call: TRBJ2-1
v_call: TRBV5-1
d_call: TRBD1
clone_size: .
cdr3_nt: TGCGCCAGCAGCCAAGGACAGGGTACGTTCTTC
cdr3_aa: CASSQGQGTFF

j_call: TRBJ1-1
v_call: TRBV6-5
d_call: .
clone_size: .
cdr3_nt: TGTGCCAGCAGTTCTCCTGGAGGGTTCCCGTACACTGAAGCTTTCTTT
cdr3_aa: CASSSPGGFPYTEAFF

j_call: TRBJ1-5
v_call: TRBV28
d_call: .
clone_size: .
cdr3_nt: TGTGCCAGCAGTTTATTTGACGGGGGCAATCAGCCCCAGCATTTT
cdr3_aa: CASSLFDGGNQPQHF

j_call: TRBJ1-1
v_call: TRBV6-5
d_call: .
clone_size: .
cdr3_nt: TGTGCCAGCAGTCCGATAATGAACACTGAAGCTTTCTTT
cdr3_aa: CASSPIMNTEAFF

j_call: TRBJ2-7
v_call: TRBV7-7
d_call: .
clone_size: .
cdr3_nt: TGTGCCAGCAGCCACCTGGGCTACGAGCAGTACTTC
cdr3_aa: CASSHLGYEQYF

j_call: TRBJ2-7
v_call: TRBV7-6
d_call: .
clone_size: few
cdr3_nt: TGTGCCAGCAGCCCACTAGGGGTGGGATACGAGCAGTACTTC
cdr3_aa: CASSPLGVGYEQYF

j_call: TRBJ2-7
v_call: TRBV27
d_call: TRBD2
clone_size: .
cdr3_nt: TGTGCCAGCAGTCTCCTTAGAAGAGCGGGAGTCTACGAGCAGTACTTC
cdr3_aa: CASSLLRRAGVYEQYF

j_call: TRBJ1-3
v_call: TRBV14
d_call: TRBD1
clone_size: .
cdr3_nt: TGTGCCAGCAGCCAGGGAACAGGGGTGGTCTACGGAAACACCATATATTTT
cdr3_aa: CASSQGTGVVYGNTIYF

j_call: TRBJ2-7
v_call: TRBV7-9
d_call: .
clone_size: .
cdr3_nt: TGTGCCGTCCCATCGATGGCACACCCCTACGAGCAGTACTTC
cdr3_aa: CAVPSMAHPYEQYF

j_call: TRBJ1-5
v_call: TRBV19
d_call: TRBD1
clone_size: .
cdr3_nt: TGTGCCAGTAGTGCAGGGGGTTGGAGCAATCAGCCCCAGCATTTT
cdr3_aa: CASSAGGWSNQPQHF

j_call: TRBJ2-7
v_call: TRBV27
d_call: .
clone_size: .
cdr3_nt: TGTGCCAGCGGGGCGCGGGGTGCCTACGAGCAGTACTTC
cdr3_aa: CASGARGAYEQYF

j_call: TRBJ2-7
v_call: TRBV28
d_call: .
clone_size: .
cdr3_nt: TGTGCCAGCAGTTTTCCGGGCGGCGAGCAGTACTTC
cdr3_aa: CASSFPGGEQYF

j_call: TRBJ1-4
v_call: TRBV27
d_call: .
clone_size: .
cdr3_nt: TGTGCCAGCAGTTTAAGCGGTGGTGAAAAACTGTTTTTT
cdr3_aa: CASSLSGGEKLFF

j_call: TRBJ2-1
v_call: TRBV6-6
d_call: .
clone_size: .
cdr3_nt: TGTGCCAGCAGTGACACATACAATGAGCAGTTCTTC
cdr3_aa: CASSDTYNEQFF

j_call: TRBJ2-1
v_call: TRBV11-1
d_call: TRBD2
clone_size: .
cdr3_nt: TGTGCCAGCAGCTTATCGGGAGGCGGCAATGAGCAGTTCTTC
cdr3_aa: CASSLSGGGNEQFF

j_call: TRBJ1-3
v_call: TRBV4-1
d_call: .
clone_size: .
cdr3_nt: TGCGCCAGCAGCCTGGAGGGGGGGGCGCATGGAAACACCATATATTTT
cdr3_aa: CASSLEGGAHGNTIYF

j_call: TRBJ2-5
v_call: TRBV28
d_call: TRBD1
clone_size: once
cdr3_nt: TGTGCCAGCAGCCCGGGACAGGGGGATTGGGAGACCCAGTACTTC
cdr3_aa: CASSPGQGDWETQYF

j_call: TRBJ2-5
v_call: TRBV30
d_call: TRBD2
clone_size: once
cdr3_nt: TGTGCCTGGAGTTTCCCTTTCACTCTAGCGGGAGTCCAAGAGACCCAGTACTTC
cdr3_aa: CAWSFPFTLAGVQETQYF

j_call: TRBJ2-7
v_call: TRBV28
d_call: TRBD2
clone_size: .
cdr3_nt: TGTGCCAGCAGTTCAAAGACTAGCGGGAATTACGAGCAGTACTTC
cdr3_aa: CASSSKTSGNYEQYF

j_call: TRBJ1-2
v_call: TRBV19
d_call: .
clone_size: .
cdr3_nt: TGTGCCAGTACCACCTGGGCCTCCGACTATGGCTACACCTTC
cdr3_aa: CASTTWASDYGYTF

j_call: TRBJ1-4
v_call: TRBV28
d_call: TRBD1
clone_size: .
cdr3_nt: TGTGCCAGCAGTAGACAGGGGGGAATTAATGAAAAACTGTTTTTT
cdr3_aa: CASSRQGGINEKLFF

j_call: TRBJ2-7
v_call: TRBV28
d_call: TRBD2
clone_size: once
cdr3_nt: TGTGCCAGCAGTTTGAGCGGGAGGGCATACGAGCAGTACTTC
cdr3_aa: CASSLSGRAYEQYF

j_call: TRBJ1-1
v_call: TRBV29-1
d_call: TRBD1
clone_size: once
cdr3_nt: TGCAGCGTGAGATCCGCGACAGGGACTGGCACTGAAGCTTTCTTT
cdr3_aa: CSVRSATGTGTEAFF

j_call: TRBJ1-5
v_call: TRBV30
d_call: TRBD1
clone_size: .
cdr3_nt: TGTGCCTGGAGTGGGGGACAGGGGGTAAATCAGCCCCAGCATTTT
cdr3_aa: CAWSGGQGVNQPQHF

j_call: TRBJ2-7
v_call: TRBV14
d_call: .
clone_size: .
cdr3_nt: TGTGCCAGCAGCCAAGTCAGGGGTCCCTACGAGCAGTACTTC
cdr3_aa: CASSQVRGPYEQYF

j_call: TRBJ2-7
v_call: TRBV5-8
d_call: .
clone_size: .
cdr3_nt: TGTGCCAGCAGCCCTGGGACTTTCCTTGCCGAGCAGTACTTC
cdr3_aa: CASSPGTFLAEQYF

j_call: TRBJ2-3
v_call: TRBV14
d_call: .
clone_size: .
cdr3_nt: TGTGCCAGCAGCCTTCGGGACGCCTACACAGATACGCAGTATTTT
cdr3_aa: CASSLRDAYTDTQYF

j_call: TRBJ2-5
v_call: TRBV6-1
d_call: .
clone_size: .
cdr3_nt: TGTGCCAGCAGTGAACCTGCCGGGGTCGGGGAGACCCAGTACTTC
cdr3_aa: CASSEPAGVGETQYF

j_call: TRBJ1-5
v_call: TRBV15
d_call: .
clone_size: once
cdr3_nt: TGTGCCACCAGCAGAGGGGGACCCTCAGGCAATCAGCCCCAGCATTTT
cdr3_aa: CATSRGGPSGNQPQHF

j_call: TRBJ2-7
v_call: TRBV4-1
d_call: TRBD1
clone_size: .
cdr3_nt: TGCGCCAGCAGCCAAGTGAAGGGGGCTGTGTACGAGCAGTACTTC
cdr3_aa: CASSQVKGAVYEQYF

j_call: TRBJ2-4
v_call: TRBV28
d_call: .
clone_size: .
cdr3_nt: TGTGCCAGCACCCCAGGACAGATAGCCAAAAACATTCAGTACTTC
cdr3_aa: CASTPGQIAKNIQYF

j_call: TRBJ2-4
v_call: TRBV28
d_call: .
clone_size: .
cdr3_nt: TGTGCCAGCAGTTTATGGGGGGAACTAGCCAAAAACATTCAGTACTTC
cdr3_aa: CASSLWGELAKNIQYF

j_call: TRBJ2-5
v_call: TRBV5-5
d_call: .
clone_size: .
cdr3_nt: TGTGCCAGCAGCTTGGAGTCTCGGGGTGTCAGAGAGGAGACCCAGTACTTC
cdr3_aa: CASSLESRGVREETQYF

j_call: TRBJ2-4
v_call: TRBV27
d_call: TRBD1
clone_size: .
cdr3_nt: TGTGCCAGCAGTTACAGGGGATCCAAAAACATTCAGTACTTC
cdr3_aa: CASSYRGSKNIQYF